Shown below are 31 T cell receptor beta chains from a single sample sequenced in a study of CD8 T cells in ankylosing spondylitis. TCRdb re-derived calls from the 5' RACE reads in MiXCR, one entry per CDR3 protein. The sample holds around 75,000 distinct CDR3 sequences, 5.3% seen once. The sample taken for sequencing was blood, either unsorted or a sorted T cell fraction (not recorded which). These receptors all stem from a male donor with ankylosing spondylitis or in good health (not recorded which).

This clonotype was detected ten times or more. J is TRBJ1-2 and V is TRBV28; D not resolved. V lost 5 bases and J 7 bases, leaving 8 bases between the germline ends. CDR1 and CDR2 from the germline V gene are MDHEN and SYDVKM. This CDR3 spans 11 amino acids. CDR3 nucleotides: TGTGCCAGCAGTCAAGGGCCTGGCTACACCTTC. Translated: CASSQGPGYTF.

Ten or more counts support this clonotype. This sequence joins TRBV10-3 and TRBJ1-4, with D perhaps TRBD1 (5 bases). The CDR3 runs to 16 residues. The V end was cut by 3 bases, the J end by 11 bases, with 22 bases between. Germline values: CDR1 ENHRY, CDR2 SYGVKD. The CDR3 DNA is TGTGCCATCAGTGACTCGTCGGGGTCACGGGGGATTAAACTGTTTTTT. This codes for CAISDSSGSRGIKLFF.

There are many counts of this clonotype. The chain has TRBV9 and TRBJ1-5; D is perhaps TRBD1 (6 bases). The CDR3 spans 14 residues. Trimming pared 3 bases from V and 9 bases from J, leaving 16 bases between. Germline V gene sequence: CDR1 SGDLS, CDR2 YYNGEE. CDR3 protein: CASSEGVESGPQHF. The CDR3 DNA reads as TGTGCCAGCAGCGAGGGGGTAGAGTCGGGGCCCCAGCATTTT.

This clonotype was observed many times. The chain links TRBV5-1 to TRBJ1-1, with 12 bases lining up with TRBD1. Germline lookup yields CDR1 SGHRS and CDR2 YFSETQ. The CDR3 contains 17 residues. The junction had 5 bases not matched to a gene; V was cut back by 2 bases and J by 0 bases. The CDR3 region is CASSFGTGGGLNTEAFF. For the CDR3, the DNA is TGCGCCAGCAGCTTCGGGACAGGGGGCGGATTGAACACTGAAGCTTTCTTT.

Note on this clonotype: This sequence may be a read error, since a much larger clone differs from it by one base. V is TRBV5-1 and J is TRBJ2-7; no firm D call. The germline CDR1 and CDR2 sequences are SGHRS and YFSETQ. The CDR3 consists of 9 residues. The CDR3 here is CGLASEQYF. As DNA, the CDR3 is TGCGGACTTGCCTCCGAGCAGTACTTC.

This clonotype was picked up many times. The rearrangement links TRBV20-1 to TRBJ1-5; D may be TRBD1 (5 bases). The CDR3 length is 15 residues. Trimming stripped 0 bases from V and 5 bases from J, with 14 bases between. Germline lookup yields CDR1 DFQATT and CDR2 SNEGSKA (reference sequence). The CDR3 DNA is TGCAGTGCTAGAGATGGGGGACGGATTGATCAGCCCCAGCATTTT. Its translation is CSARDGGRIDQPQHF.

This clonotype was detected a few times. The chain couples TRBV4-3 to TRBJ2-3, with D maybe TRBD1 (6 bases). The CDR3 loop spans 16 amino acids. The V gene lost 8 bases and the J gene lost 0 bases, with 18 bases spanning the gap. CDR1 LGHNA and CDR2 YSLEER come from the germline V gene. The CDR3 loop is CASRPIGGPSTDTQYF. The CDR3 DNA is TGCGCCAGCCGACCAATAGGGGGACCTAGCACAGATACGCAGTATTTT.

This clonotype was detected many times. V and J are TRBV10-3 and TRBJ1-2, with D maybe TRBD1 (6 bases). The CDR3 totals 16 residues. V lost 4 bases and J 0 bases, leaving 15 bases between the germline ends. Germline values: CDR1 ENHRY, CDR2 SYGVKD. CDR3 bases: TGTGCCATCAGTGGCGGGACACGCTTTGCTAACTATGGCTACACCTTC. It specifies CAISGGTRFANYGYTF.

This clonotype was seen repeatedly, ten times or more. For the CDR3, the DNA is TGTGCCAGCAGTCTTACTAGCGGGGGTTACAATGAGCAGTTCTTC. Translated, it gives CASSLTSGGYNEQFF. The chain recombines TRBV6-1 with TRBJ2-1, with 11 bases matching TRBD2. Germline V gene data show CDR1 as MNHNS and CDR2 as SASEGT. This CDR3 has 15 amino acids. Losses at the gene ends were 5 bases for V and 4 bases for J; bases not matched to a gene: 4.

This clonotype showed up many times. The chain carries TRBV12-3 or TRBV12-4 and TRBJ1-5; no firm D call. Trimming pared 0 bases from V and 5 bases from J, leaving 8 bases between. The CDR3 is made up of 14 amino acids. The CDR3: CASSLAGRDQPQHF. CDR3 DNA: TGTGCCAGCAGTTTAGCGGGGAGGGATCAGCCCCAGCATTTT.

This clonotype was found many times. Here the CDR3 DNA reads TGCGCCAGCAGCTTGGACATGCGACAGGGGGGGAACACTGAAGCTTTCTTT. Its translation is CASSLDMRQGGNTEAFF. The chain employs TRBV5-1 and TRBJ1-1; TRBD1 agrees at 9 bases. Germline lookup yields CDR1 SGHRS and CDR2 YFSETQ. V lost 0 bases, J lost 1 base, and 7 bases stayed unmatched. This CDR3 contains 17 residues.

V and J are TRBV7-3 and TRBJ2-7; D uncertain. Trimming stripped 1 base from V and 6 bases from J, with 10 bases between. Germline V gives CDR1 SGHTA, CDR2 FQGTGA. This CDR3 has 13 residues. CDR3 coding DNA: TGTGCCAGCAGCTTAAAACATCCGGCCGAGCAGTACTTC. Protein product: CASSLKHPAEQYF.

At least ten counts were recorded for this clonotype. The CDR3 loop is CASSQVGSPNTEAFF. The CDR3 DNA reads as TGCGCCAGCAGCCAAGTGGGTTCACCGAACACTGAAGCTTTCTTT. V and J are TRBV4-3 and TRBJ1-1; D is uncertain. Trimming took off 1 base at V and 1 base at J, with 10 bases between the two ends. The CDR3 runs to 15 residues. Germline CDR1 reads LGHNA; CDR2 reads YSLEER.

The table lists this clonotype with many counts. This chain uses TRBV2 with TRBJ2-6; 8 bases are shared with TRBD1. Looked up from germline, CDR1 is SNHLY and CDR2 is FYNNEI. The CDR3 spans 16 residues. The J segment lost 2 bases and the V segment lost 3 bases, leaving 3 bases of the junction unmatched. The CDR3 region has the DNA TGTGCCAGCAGTGACAGGGGGCCTGCTGGGGCCAACGTCCTGACTTTC. This encodes CASSDRGPAGANVLTF. Based on the CDR3 plus reference TRBV2 and TRBJ2-6, the full variable domain is EPEVTQTPSHQVTQMGQEVILRCVPISNHLYFYWYRQILGQKVEFLVSFYNNEISEKSEIFDDQFSVERPDGSNFTLKIRSTKLEDSAMYFCASSDRGPAGANVLTFGAGSRLTVL.

At least ten counts were recorded for this clonotype. The chain has TRBV6-1 and TRBJ1-2; 9 bases are shared with TRBD1. V was clipped by 5 bases and J by 4 bases; unmatched bases: 8. The germline V gene encodes CDR1 MNHNS and CDR2 SASEGT. The CDR3 consists of 15 residues. In nucleotides, the CDR3 is TGTGCCAGCAGTAGAGGAGGACAGGGGCTCTATGGCTACACCTTC. It is translated as CASSRGGQGLYGYTF.

This clonotype was counted many times. This chain joins TRBV28 and TRBJ1-5; D uncertain. Trimming took off 6 bases at V and 6 bases at J, with 15 bases between the two ends. Germline loops: CDR1 MDHEN, CDR2 SYDVKM. The CDR3 has 14 amino acids. The CDR3 loop is CASSAGVRGQPQHF. The CDR3 nucleotides read TGTGCCAGCAGCGCCGGGGTGCGCGGTCAGCCCCAGCATTTT.

The V and J genes are TRBV3-1 and TRBJ2-5; 9 nucleotides agree with TRBD2. Germline loops: CDR1 LGHDT, CDR2 YNNKEL (reference sequence). This CDR3 spans 14 amino acids. V dropped 4 bases and J dropped 5; count of bases not matched to a gene: 5. This chain's CDR3 is CASSLLAGHETQYF. As DNA, the CDR3 is TGTGCCAGCAGCCTTCTAGCGGGGCACGAGACCCAGTACTTC.

Many counts were recorded for this clonotype. CDR3 bases: TGCAGTCCCCGTCTAGCGGTCACAGATACGCAGTATTTT. Amino acid sequence: CSPRLAVTDTQYF. The chain has TRBV20-1 and TRBJ2-3; TRBD2 agrees at 7 bases. Germline trimming cut 8 bases from V and 2 bases from J; bases unmatched to any gene: 7. The CDR3 runs to 13 residues. Looked up from germline, CDR1 is DFQATT and CDR2 is SNEGSKA (reference sequence).

There are many counts of this clonotype. The chain joins TRBV20-1 to TRBJ1-2; D unclear. With 5 bases removed from V and 6 bases from J, the gap between germline ends came to 25 bases. The CDR3 loop spans 16 amino acids. The V gene's germline CDR1 is DFQATT and CDR2 SNEGSKA (reference sequence). The CDR3 coding sequence is TGCAGTGCTCGAGCCTTTACCTCGGGCCAAGGCCATGGCTACACCTTC. It translates to CSARAFTSGQGHGYTF.

In this sample, this clonotype turned up many times. The genes are TRBV11-2 and TRBJ2-7, with 10 bases that match TRBD2. The germline V gene has CDR1 SGHAT and CDR2 FQNNGV. The V segment lost 7 bases and the J segment 2 bases; nucleotides outside the gene matches: 8. The CDR3 consists of 15 residues. The CDR3 nucleotides are TGTGCCAGCACCCCAACTAGCGGGATCCCCTACGAGCAGTACTTC. It is translated as CASTPTSGIPYEQYF. Using reference TRBV11-2 and TRBJ2-7 for the parts outside the CDR3, the full variable domain is EAGVAQSPRYKIIEKRQSVAFWCNPISGHATLYWYQQILGQGPKLLIQFQNNGVVDDSQLPKDRFSAERLKGVDSTLKIQPAKLEDSAVYLCASTPTSGIPYEQYFGPGTRLTVT.

This clonotype was counted at least ten times. The chain uses TRBV20-1 and TRBJ2-7, with 9 nucleotides matching TRBD1. CDR3 length: 11 amino acids. CDR1 is DFQATT, CDR2 SNEGSKA, per germline (reference sequence). V was pared by 6 bases and J by 9 bases, with 6 bases of the junction left unmatched. The CDR3 nucleotides are TGCAGTGCCCGGACAGGGGATCGGCAGTACTTC. This gives the protein CSARTGDRQYF.

This clonotype was counted only a few times. V usage is TRBV24-1 and J usage is TRBJ2-1; tentative D call: TRBD1 (6 bases). CDR3 size: 15 residues. The germline V gene encodes CDR1 KGHDR and CDR2 SFDVKD. V was clipped by 7 bases and J by 5 bases, with 17 bases between them. CDR3 sequence (DNA): TGTGCCACCAGCGTGGGGGCAGTCCTGAACAATGAGCAGTTCTTC. Encoded protein: CATSVGAVLNNEQFF.

At least ten counts were recorded for this clonotype. The V gene is TRBV11-2, the J gene TRBJ2-5, with TRBD2 matching over 11 bases. This CDR3 region has 14 residues. Trimming removed 5 bases from V and 4 bases from J; junction bases left unmatched: 3. Germline lookup yields CDR1 SGHAT and CDR2 FQNNGV. CDR3 in DNA: TGTGCCAGCAGCAGGGGACTAGCGGCAGAGACCCAGTACTTC. It encodes CASSRGLAAETQYF.

This clonotype was detected many times. The chain links TRBV29-1 to TRBJ1-4; a possible D gene is TRBD1 (5 bases). Trimming shortened V by 7 bases and J by 3 bases, and 12 bases separated the two germline ends. The CDR3 length is 13 residues. Germline V gene sequence: CDR1 SQVTM, CDR2 ANQGSEA. The CDR3 DNA sequence: TGCAGCGGAAAGGGGTGGTCTAATGAAAAACTGTTTTTT. It translates to CSGKGWSNEKLFF.

In its sample, this clonotype was seen many times. The J gene is TRBJ2-2, the V gene TRBV20-1; a possible D gene is TRBD1 (6 bases). Germline lookup yields CDR1 DFQATT and CDR2 SNEGSKA (reference sequence). CDR3 size: 16 residues. Trimming removed 0 bases at V and 1 base at J, with 12 bases between. In nucleotides, the CDR3 is TGCAGTGCTAGAGATCCCGGGACAAAGAACACCGGGGAGCTGTTTTTT. As protein: CSARDPGTKNTGELFF.

By share of the sample, this clonotype is medium-sized (0.01 to 0.1%). The genes are TRBV20-1 and TRBJ1-2, with D unresolved. Germline V lookup: CDR1 DFQATT, CDR2 SNEGSKA (reference sequence). Trimming stripped 2 bases from V and 5 bases from J, with 15 bases between. This CDR3 comprises 14 residues. This CDR3 reads CSARPPKQDYGYTF. The DNA for the CDR3 is TGCAGTGCTAGACCGCCCAAGCAGGATTATGGCTACACCTTC.

The sample holds many counts of this clonotype. This chain connects TRBV29-1 to TRBJ2-6; D perhaps matches TRBD2 (6 bases). Germline loops: CDR1 SQVTM, CDR2 ANQGSEA. The CDR3 runs to 18 residues. V dropped 6 bases and J dropped 1 base, with 22 bases sitting between them. In DNA, the CDR3 is TGCAGCGTCCCTGGGGGGACGGGACTCGTGTCTGGGGCCAACGTCCTGACTTTC. It encodes CSVPGGTGLVSGANVLTF.

This clonotype was seen ten or more times. The chain is built from TRBV6-5 and TRBJ1-2; TRBD1 is a possible D gene (6 bases). This CDR3 is 18 amino acids long. The germline CDR1 and CDR2 sequences are MNHEY and SVGAGI. V was clipped by 0 bases and J by 5 bases, with 22 bases between them. This CDR3 is CASSYSTWGRRVLYGYTF. The CDR3, as DNA: TGTGCCAGCAGTTACTCGACATGGGGGCGCCGAGTACTTTATGGCTACACCTTC.

The chain carries TRBV20-1 and TRBJ2-3; D is uncertain. V shed 2 bases and J shed 5 bases, with 14 bases lying between them. Germline V gives CDR1 DFQATT, CDR2 SNEGSKA (reference sequence). CDR3 length: 14 residues. CDR3 sequence: CSARRAIAGDTQYF. The CDR3 coding sequence is TGCAGTGCTAGACGGGCCATAGCCGGAGATACGCAGTATTTT.

This clonotype was seen a handful of times. The V call is TRBV7-2, the J call TRBJ2-1; 8 bases are a match to TRBD1. CDR1 and CDR2 from the germline V gene are SGHTA and FQGNSA. The CDR3 consists of 15 residues. The V gene end was trimmed by 2 bases and the J gene end by 4 bases; junction bases not matched to a gene: 4. The CDR3 DNA follows: TGTGCCAGCAGCTTAATGCAGGGGGCATACAATGAGCAGTTCTTC. Protein product: CASSLMQGAYNEQFF.

Ten or more counts support this clonotype. This chain connects TRBV5-1 to TRBJ2-2; TRBD1 might be the D (6 bases). The length of the CDR3 is 15 residues. The V and J ends lost 3 bases and 3 bases respectively, with 12 bases between them. In germline, CDR1 is SGHRS, CDR2 YFSETQ. CDR3 DNA: TGCGCCAGCAGCTCGGGTGGACAGCACACCGGGGAGCTGTTTTTT. Translation gives CASSSGGQHTGELFF.